This T cell receptor (beta chain) originates from a study of T cell changes during pregnancy in multiple sclerosis. V lost 5 bases and J lost 9, with 15 bases in between. There are 13 residues in the CDR3. Germline V lookup: CDR1 SGHVS, CDR2 FQNEAQ. Here immunoSEQ multiplex PCR was the method, and the copy in TCRdb shows in-frame clones only, minus some. The data contain around 110,000 clones, around 90% of them seen just once; the ten biggest clones take up 0.78%. The sample was peripheral blood, taken in the third trimester of pregnancy. The TCR comes from a female donor in good health, enrolled as a control in a pregnancy study. The chain is built from TRBV7-8 and TRBJ2-3, with D maybe TRBD2 (6 bases). In DNA, the CDR3 is TGTGCCAGCAGCCCACCTAGACGGGGGACGCAGTATTTT. Translated: CASSPPRRGTQYF.